One sample yielded the 28 T cell receptor beta chains listed below, sequenced in a study of shared T cell receptors in the human thymus. Profiling relied on immunoSEQ multiplex PCR, and the TCRdb table lists in-frame clones only, not all of them. The sample comprises approximately 400,000 clones, around 93% of which are singletons, and around 0.018% rests with the top ten. Sequenced sample: thymocytes. The receptors were sampled from a human donor.

The CDR3 reads CASSLERSEALNTEAFF. The CDR3 DNA reads as TGTGCCAGCAGCTTGGAGAGGTCGGAAGCTCTGAACACTGAAGCTTTCTTT. The J gene is TRBJ1-1, the V gene TRBV5-6; no clear D gene. This CDR3 is built from 17 residues. Per germline, CDR1 SGHDT and CDR2 YYEEEE. V shed 0 bases and J shed 0 bases, with 15 bases lying between them. Together with reference TRBV5-6 and TRBJ1-1, the CDR3 gives the full variable domain: DAGVTQSPTHLIKTRGQQVTLRCSPKSGHDTVSWYQQALGQGPQFIFQYYEEEERQRGNFPDRFSGHQFPNYSSELNVNALLLGDSALYLCASSLERSEALNTEAFFGQGTRLTVV.

This clone was recorded only once. This rearrangement joins TRBV11-3 to TRBJ2-6, with D possibly called TRBD1 or TRBD2 (6 bases each). This CDR3 spans 16 amino acids. The V gene lost 2 bases and the J gene lost 3 bases, with 11 bases spanning the gap. Per germline, CDR1 SGHNT and CDR2 YENEEA. The CDR3 here is CASSLLGGDGANVLTF. CDR3 DNA: TGTGCCAGCAGCTTATTGGGGGGCGATGGGGCCAACGTCCTGACTTTC.

This clone has only one observation. The chain's CDR3 is CASNLNSRDRDYEQYF. CDR3 in DNA: TGCGCCAGCAACCTAAACTCCCGGGACAGAGACTACGAGCAGTACTTC. The rearrangement joins TRBV5-1 to TRBJ2-7, with 7 bases fitting TRBD1. Looked up from germline, CDR1 is SGHRS and CDR2 is YFSETQ. Losses at the gene ends were 6 bases for V and 3 bases for J; bases not matched to a gene: 15. This CDR3 is built from 16 residues.

The chain carries TRBV5-6 and TRBJ2-1; TRBD2 agrees at 7 bases. V lost 0 bases to trimming and J lost 2 bases; unmatched junction nucleotides: 5. The germline CDR1 and CDR2 sequences are SGHDT and YYEEEE. The CDR3 has 16 residues. CDR3 amino acids: CASSLAGAGAYNEQFF. CDR3 nucleotides: TGTGCCAGCAGCTTGGCTGGGGCGGGAGCCTACAATGAGCAGTTCTTC.

The chain couples TRBV6-5 to TRBJ2-1, with 11 bases aligning to TRBD2. Trimming took 6 bases from V and 15 from J; bases not matched to a gene: 13. This CDR3 has 14 residues. Germline V lookup: CDR1 MNHEY, CDR2 SVGAGI. CDR3 sequence: CASSSTSGKLGGFF. The DNA of the CDR3 is TGTGCCAGCAGCTCGACTAGCGGGAAATTGGGGGGGTTCTTC.

The chain joins TRBV5-1 to TRBJ2-1, with 10 bases identical to TRBD2. V lost 2 bases to trimming and J lost 1 base; unmatched junction nucleotides: 6. The CDR3 is 17 amino acids. Germline CDR1 SGHRS, CDR2 YFSETQ. The CDR3 coding sequence is TGCGCCAGCAGCTTTCCGGGACTAGCGCCTTCCTACAATGAGCAGTTCTTC. Residues: CASSFPGLAPSYNEQFF.

This sequence joins TRBV4-3 and TRBJ1-2; possible D gene TRBD1, 6 bases. Trimming removed 1 base at V and 4 bases at J, with 13 bases between. Germline V gene lookup returns CDR1 LGHNA and CDR2 YSLEER. The CDR3 is 15 residues long. CDR3 sequence: CASSQVGRGGYGYTF. In nucleotides, the CDR3 is TGCGCCAGCAGCCAAGTCGGTAGAGGGGGCTATGGCTACACCTTC.

The genes are TRBV5-1 and TRBJ2-1; possible D gene TRBD1, 5 bases. V was pared by 4 bases and J by 0 bases, with 11 bases between. The CDR3 extends over 15 amino acids. Germline values: CDR1 SGHRS, CDR2 YFSETQ. The CDR3 bases are TGCGCCAGCAGCATTCGTGACAGCTCCTACAATGAGCAGTTCTTC. Translated, it gives CASSIRDSSYNEQFF. Looking up the rest from reference TRBV5-1 and TRBJ2-1 gives the full variable domain: KAGVTQTPRYLIKTRGQQVTLSCSPISGHRSVSWYQQTPGQGLQFLFEYFSETQRNKGNFPGRFSGRQFSNSRSEMNVSTLELGDSALYLCASSIRDSSYNEQFFGPGTRLTVL.

The rearrangement joins TRBV27 to TRBJ2-7, with 8 nucleotides matching TRBD1. V gave up 1 base and J gave up 6 bases; unmatched junction bases: 20. This CDR3 region has 19 residues. CDR1 is MNHEY and CDR2 is SMNVEV in the germline V gene (reference sequence). The CDR3 bases are TGTGCCAGCAGTTTATATGGGACAGGAGGAGGGATGGAACCCTTCGAGCAGTACTTC. It codes for CASSLYGTGGGMEPFEQYF.

V and J are TRBV15 and TRBJ2-4; 9 bases match TRBD2. The germline V gene has CDR1 LNHNV and CDR2 YYDKDF (reference sequence). V lost 1 base, J lost 0 bases, and 7 bases stayed unmatched. The CDR3 length is 18 residues. CDR3 in amino acids: CATSRGRLAEVAKNIQYF. As DNA, the CDR3 is TGTGCCACCAGCAGAGGGAGACTAGCGGAGGTAGCCAAAAACATTCAGTACTTC.

This chain connects TRBV2 to TRBJ1-1; TRBD1 aligns across 7 bases. The CDR3 consists of 18 residues. Germline V gene sequence: CDR1 SNHLY, CDR2 FYNNEI. Unmatched junction bases numbered 21, after V lost 10 bases and J lost 1 base. CDR3 nucleotides: TGTGCCACCTCACCCTACGCGAGACGACAGGGTAGGAACACTGAAGCTTTCTTT. This translates into CATSPYARRQGRNTEAFF.

The chain combines TRBV29-1 with TRBJ1-1, with D unresolved. The germline V and J ends were trimmed by 2 bases and 3 bases, with 4 bases remaining between them. The germline gives CDR1 SQVTM, CDR2 ANQGSEA. The CDR3 consists of 11 residues. The CDR3 loop is CSVEYDTEAFF. DNA for the CDR3: TGCAGCGTTGAATATGACACTGAAGCTTTCTTT.

Comments on this clone: This specimen includes other DNA sequences encoding the same CDR3. V gene TRBV7-9 combines with J gene TRBJ2-1; no clear D gene. The CDR3 is 11 residues long. Germline V lookup: CDR1 SEHNR, CDR2 FQNEAQ (reference sequence). V lost 5 bases to trimming and J lost 4 bases, with 3 bases between them. CDR3 in DNA: TGTGCCAGCAGCCGATACAATGAGCAGTTCTTC. It is translated as CASSRYNEQFF.

The chain combines TRBV2 with TRBJ2-3; 14 nucleotides line up with TRBD2. Germline V gene lookup returns CDR1 SNHLY and CDR2 FYNNEI. The V segment lost 6 bases and the J segment 0 bases; nucleotides outside the gene matches: 11. This CDR3 comprises 19 residues. The CDR3 DNA is TGTGCCAGCAGGCCGACTAGCGGGAGGGTCAGGGCTAGCACAGATACGCAGTATTTT. Translating it yields CASRPTSGRVRASTDTQYF.

The table lists this clone with a count of one. The sample holds other DNA sequences that translate to the same CDR3. The chain links TRBV30 to TRBJ2-6, with D unresolved. Germline CDR1 and CDR2: GTSNPN and SVGIG (reference sequence). CDR3 size: 13 residues. The V end lost 2 bases, the J end lost 0 bases, and 2 bases lay between the germline ends. The CDR3 coding sequence is TGTGCCTGGAGTCTCTCTGGGGCCAACGTCCTGACTTTC. The encoded protein is CAWSLSGANVLTF.

The chain employs TRBV4-1 and TRBJ1-5, with 7 positions matching TRBD1. This CDR3 comprises 20 residues. Germline loops: CDR1 MGHRA, CDR2 YSYEKL. Trimming removed 0 bases from V and 0 bases from J; junction bases left unmatched: 14. The CDR3 sequence: CASSQDRRGDFQFSNQPQHF. The CDR3 DNA is TGCGCCAGCAGCCAAGATCGCAGGGGGGATTTTCAATTTAGCAATCAGCCCCAGCATTTT.

The V gene is TRBV5-1, the J gene TRBJ2-3; TRBD1 aligns across 9 bases. The CDR3 contains 17 residues. The junction had 10 bases not matched to a gene; V was cut back by 0 bases and J by 5 bases. The germline gives CDR1 SGHRS, CDR2 YFSETQ. In DNA, the CDR3 is TGCGCCAGCAGCTTGGTTACTAACAGGGGGCATAGAGATACGCAGTATTTT. This sequence encodes CASSLVTNRGHRDTQYF.

This chain joins TRBV7-6 and TRBJ2-1; the D gene is possibly TRBD2 (5 bases). This CDR3 is 14 amino acids long. V lost 2 bases to trimming and J lost 8 bases, with 13 bases between them. Germline V gene sequence: CDR1 SGHVS, CDR2 FNYEAQ. CDR3 in amino acids: CASSLSEGPHEQFF. In DNA, the CDR3 is TGTGCCAGCAGCTTAAGCGAGGGCCCCCATGAGCAGTTCTTC. Combining the CDR3 with reference TRBV7-6 and TRBJ2-1 gives the whole variable domain GAGVSQSPRYKVTKRGQDVALRCDPISGHVSLYWYRQALGQGPEFLTYFNYEAQQDKSGLPNDRFSAERPEGSISTLTIQRTEQRDSAMYRCASSLSEGPHEQFFGPGTRLTVL.

The V gene is TRBV4-1, the J gene TRBJ2-1, with 9 bases fitting TRBD2. CDR3 length: 16 residues. V lost 1 base and J lost 6; bases outside the gene matches: 7. Germline lookup yields CDR1 MGHRA and CDR2 YSYEKL. The CDR3 nucleotides read TGCGCCAGCAGCCAAGTATTCCTAGCGGGAACCAATGAGCAGTTCTTC. Amino acids: CASSQVFLAGTNEQFF.

V and J are TRBV28 and TRBJ2-7; the match to TRBD2 covers 11 bases. The V gene's germline CDR1 is MDHEN and CDR2 SYDVKM. CDR3 size: 17 residues. J was trimmed by 0 bases and V by 7 bases; bases with no gene match: 11. The CDR3 DNA is TGTGCCAGCATCAAATCAGGGACTAGCGGCTTCTCCTACGAGCAGTACTTC. It encodes CASIKSGTSGFSYEQYF.

The V and J genes are TRBV18 and TRBJ2-5, with 9 bases aligning to TRBD2. V was pared by 2 bases and J by 2 bases, with 18 bases of the junction left unmatched. CDR3 size: 20 residues. The germline V gene encodes CDR1 KGHSH and CDR2 LQKENI. The CDR3 DNA follows: TGTGCCAGCTCACCATTGCGTTTCGCTAGCGGGAAAGGCCCACAAGAGACCCAGTACTTC. Translation: CASSPLRFASGKGPQETQYF.

This clone was seen a single time. The V gene is TRBV2, the J gene TRBJ2-5; D not certain. The CDR3 has 13 residues. V was trimmed by 2 bases and J by 3 bases, leaving 7 bases between them. Germline V CDR1 and CDR2: SNHLY, FYNNEI. CDR3 loop: CASSEQGKETQYF. In nucleotides, the CDR3 is TGTGCCAGCAGTGAACAAGGGAAAGAGACCCAGTACTTC.

The chain combines TRBV2 with TRBJ2-1, with 9 bases lining up with TRBD2. The germline V gene has CDR1 SNHLY and CDR2 FYNNEI. With 3 bases clipped from V and 7 bases from J, the junction kept 7 bases outside the gene matches. This CDR3 has 15 residues. The CDR3 spells CASSDRASGINEQFF. CDR3 in DNA: TGTGCCAGCAGTGATCGCGCTAGCGGGATAAATGAGCAGTTCTTC.

The chain joins TRBV9 to TRBJ1-2; 11 bases are a match to TRBD1. The CDR3 runs to 15 residues. V dropped 1 base and J dropped 4; count of bases not matched to a gene: 3. CDR1 is SGDLS and CDR2 is YYNGEE in the germline V gene. In DNA form, the CDR3 reads TGTGCCAGCAGCGTAATGGGACAGGGGGGCTATGGCTACACCTTC. Protein sequence: CASSVMGQGGYGYTF.

J is TRBJ2-7 and V is TRBV27; no firm D call. Per the germline V gene, CDR1 is MNHEY and CDR2 is SMNVEV (reference sequence). CDR3 size: 13 residues. Trimming removed 6 bases at V and 2 bases at J, with 11 bases between. In DNA, the CDR3 is TGTGCCAGCAGGGTCGCAGCCACCTACGAGCAGTACTTC. The encoded protein is CASRVAATYEQYF.

The chain links TRBV7-6 to TRBJ2-1, with a possible D match to TRBD2 (6 bases). V lost 6 bases and J 0 bases, leaving 21 bases between the germline ends. Germline V lookup: CDR1 SGHVS, CDR2 FNYEAQ. The CDR3 extends over 18 amino acids. CDR3: CASRAQRTRDSSYNEQFF. The CDR3, as DNA: TGTGCCAGCAGGGCCCAAAGAACGCGGGACTCCTCCTACAATGAGCAGTTCTTC.

The V gene is TRBV29-1, the J gene TRBJ1-4; TRBD1 matches 9 bases. This CDR3 has 16 residues. Germline-derived CDR1 and CDR2 are SQVTM and ANQGSEA. V shed 2 bases and J 6 bases; nucleotides not matched to a gene: 10. CDR3 bases: TGCAGCGTTGAATGCCGACAGGGGGAGGGTCATGAAAAACTGTTTTTT. Translated: CSVECRQGEGHEKLFF.

V is TRBV5-4 and J is TRBJ2-7; 7 positions match TRBD1. The CDR3 length is 15 residues. V lost 0 bases and J lost 3; bases outside the gene matches: 6. Germline V lookup: CDR1 SGHNT, CDR2 YYREEE (reference sequence). CDR3 amino acids: CASSLAGTVHYEQYF. The CDR3 DNA reads TGTGCCAGCAGCTTGGCCGGGACAGTGCACTACGAGCAGTACTTC.